What follows is one T cell receptor beta chain and its context. Antigen: not known. This CDR3 is 14 amino acids long. CDR1 and CDR2 from the germline V gene are KGHSH and LQKENI. The V end lost 3 bases, the J end lost 0 bases, and 9 bases lay between the germline ends. The data were obtained in a study of cytomegalovirus exposure and HLA in healthy donors. Researchers ran the PCR with 60 Vbeta and 13 Jbeta primers. Per the original data handling: An analysis performed later counted 60 million to 90 million unique TCR beta chains (approximately 11 million of them shared). Sequenced by immunoSEQ multiplex PCR; TCRdb stores in-frame clones only, minus some. Clone size and V and J calls were adopted from that table, with D and trimming inferred from the DNA. The sample lists about 190,000 clones; more than 75% were seen once. Findings and caveats of the study: When analyzed later, a missense DCLRE1C variant was found to be linked to TCR beta V- and J-gene trimming. A later analysis found TCR association rates differed by HLA locus, highest for DRB1 and lowest for HLA-C.

The source is a man aged 30 to 45 in good health and CMV-seronegative. The chain is built from TRBV18 and TRBJ2-7; D unresolved. The specimen was PBMCs. The CDR3 reads CASSPSQNSYEQYF. The CDR3 nucleotides are TGTGCCAGCTCACCGAGCCAAAACTCCTACGAGCAGTACTTC.